Below, one T cell receptor (beta chain) is given with its context. With cryopreserved PBMCs as the source, 2 to 2.5 micrograms of genomic DNA went to TCR beta libraries. These data come from a study of cytotoxic CD8 clonotypes in ibrutinib-treated CLL. Turning to the study itself: Outcomes included around 24 partial and 2 complete responses; after median 68 months, approximately 15 stayed remitted and some 12 progressed. Sample averages reached 250,000 or so productive templates and 94,082 productive rearrangements.

This CDR3 has 17 residues. The V end was cut by 3 bases, the J end by 3 bases, with 18 bases between. The germline CDR1 and CDR2 sequences are LNHDA and SQIVND (reference sequence). The method was immunoSEQ multiplex PCR; TCRdb's version includes in-frame clones alone and lacks a portion of them. The table lists about 35,000 clones, roughly two thirds of them singletons. This chain links TRBV19 with TRBJ1-5; unclear D gene. Sequencing used PBMCs, obtained at disease progression, from a patient treated with ibrutinib. This TCR was sampled from a human donor with chronic lymphocytic leukemia. The CDR3 loop reads CASSMKRVTQDNQPQHF. The DNA for the CDR3 is TGTGCCAGTAGTATGAAAAGGGTCACCCAGGACAATCAGCCCCAGCATTTT.